These T cell receptor beta chains were read from a single sample in a study of cytomegalovirus exposure and HLA in healthy donors. Measured with immunoSEQ multiplex PCR; TCRdb has only the in-frame clones, and not every one. This table has some 140,000 clones, approximately 77% appearing once. The sample was PBMCs. These receptors came from a woman aged 40-49 years in good health and CMV-seronegative. CDR3s include the opening cysteine and the closing phenylalanine or tryptophan. A D gene is named only where the DNA matches it firmly. Clone size is stated in some rows and not others, as once, few, many or a class when expanded.

>-|TRBV29-1|TRBD1|TRBJ1-3
TGCAGCGTTGAAGGGACAGGGGGTGGAAACACCATATATTTT
CSVEGTGGGNTIYF
>few|TRBV19|-|TRBJ2-7
TGTGCCAGTAGTACCCACACGTTGGGCAGCTACGAGCAGTACTTC
CASSTHTLGSYEQYF
>-|TRBV6-1|-|TRBJ2-5
TGTGCCAGCACTGTGCCCCTCCCGGGGTGGGAGACCCAGTACTTC
CASTVPLPGWETQYF
>-|TRBV23-1|-|TRBJ1-2
TGCGCCAGAATTATCCCCCAGGTATCTAAAGGCTACACCTTC
CARIIPQVSKGYTF
>few|TRBV2|TRBD1|TRBJ1-5
TGTGCCAGCAGTGGTCGGGACAGAAGAAGCAATCAGCCCCAGCATTTT
CASSGRDRRSNQPQHF
>few|TRBV4-1|-|TRBJ2-6
TGCGCCAGCAGCCTTTACTCTGGGGCCAACGTCCTGACTTTC
CASSLYSGANVLTF
>-|TRBV5-1|TRBD2|TRBJ2-3
TGCGCCAGCAGCTGGGGACTAGCGGGGAGCACAGATACGCAGTATTTT
CASSWGLAGSTDTQYF
>-|TRBV5-4|-|TRBJ1-2
TGTGCCAGCAGCCCGCCGACAGGTCTTCTCTTTGGCTACACCTTC
CASSPPTGLLFGYTF
>few|TRBV6-1|-|TRBJ2-3
TGTGCCAGCACCCGACAGGCACGTCTCACAGATACGCAGTATTTT
CASTRQARLTDTQYF
>-|TRBV5-1|TRBD2|TRBJ2-7
TGCGCCAGCAGCCGGGGCCCATCGGGGACTAGCGACTCCTACGAGCAGTACTTC
CASSRGPSGTSDSYEQYF
>-|TRBV5-5|TRBD1|TRBJ1-3
TGTGCCAGTTCAACAGGGGAGGCCGGAAACACCATATATTTT
CASSTGEAGNTIYF
>-|TRBV18|-|TRBJ2-7
TGTGCCAGCTCACCTACAGGGACCGAGCAGTACTTC
CASSPTGTEQYF
>-|TRBV28|-|TRBJ1-1
TGTGCCAGCAGTGAGGACAGAATATTCATGAACACTGAAGCTTTCTTT
CASSEDRIFMNTEAFF
>-|TRBV5-8|TRBD1|TRBJ2-5
TGTGCCAGCAGCCCGCGGACAGGGGGCGGAGAGACCCAGTACTTC
CASSPRTGGGETQYF
>-|TRBV27|-|TRBJ1-6
TGTGCCAGCAGATTGTGGACAGAAAATTCACCCCTCCACTTT
CASRLWTENSPLHF
>-|TRBV5-1|TRBD1|TRBJ2-7
TGCGCCAGCAGCTTGGCCTGGGGACAGATCTACGAGCAGTACTTC
CASSLAWGQIYEQYF
>-|TRBV4-1|-|TRBJ2-5
TGCGCCAGCAGCCACCCCTTAGTGTCTAGTGAGGAGACCCAGTACTTC
CASSHPLVSSEETQYF
>-|TRBV27|TRBD2|TRBJ2-1
TGTGCCAGCAGTTTAAGGCTAGCGGGATCCTACAATGAGCAGTTCTTC
CASSLRLAGSYNEQFF
>once|TRBV6-1|TRBD1|TRBJ1-1
TGTCTCGTAAACGGACAGGTGAACACTGAAGCTTTCTTT
CLVNGQVNTEAFF
>-|TRBV14|-|TRBJ1-6
TGTGCCAGCAGCCCTCTAGTGTTCAATTCACCCCTCCACTTT
CASSPLVFNSPLHF
>-|TRBV28|-|TRBJ1-4
TGTGCCAGCAGTACGAGGGGGGGGTCTAATGAAAAACTGTTTTTT
CASSTRGGSNEKLFF
>-|TRBV28|-|TRBJ1-5
TGTGCCAGCAGTTCACGAACAGGGTATAGCAATCAGCCCCAGCATTTT
CASSSRTGYSNQPQHF
>-|TRBV4-2|-|TRBJ1-6
TGTGCCAGCAGCCAAGACACAGCTTGGAATTCACCCCTCCACTTT
CASSQDTAWNSPLHF
>-|TRBV9|-|TRBJ2-1
TGTGCCAGCAGCGCCAGGGTTGTAGATGAGCAGTTCTTC
CASSARVVDEQFF
>-|TRBV6-6|TRBD1|TRBJ2-7
TGTGCCAGCAGTCGAGACCGGGACAGGGCCACCTACGAGCAGTACTTC
CASSRDRDRATYEQYF
>-|TRBV5-1|-|TRBJ1-1
TGCGCCAGCAGCTTGTACACCTCACAGAAGGACACTGAAGCTTTCTTT
CASSLYTSQKDTEAFF
>few|TRBV4-2|TRBD1|TRBJ1-1
TGTGCCAGCAGCCAAGTTTTAACAGGGGAATTGAACACTGAAGCTTTCTTT
CASSQVLTGELNTEAFF
>-|TRBV19|-|TRBJ1-2
TGTGCCAGTAGGGCTGACAGCAACGCTAACTATGGCTACACCTTC
CASRADSNANYGYTF
>-|TRBV27|TRBD2|TRBJ2-7
TGTGCCAGCAGTTTATCCCCACCTAGCGGGGGGGGATACGAGCAGTACTTC
CASSLSPPSGGGYEQYF
>-|TRBV10-2|TRBD1|TRBJ1-6
TGCGCCAGCAGAGGCACAGGGGGACCGATCTCACCCCTCCACTTT
CASRGTGGPISPLHF
>-|TRBV10-3|TRBD1|TRBJ1-2
TGTGCCATCAGTGAGTCCGGAGGACAGGGAGGATTCGGCTACACCTTC
CAISESGGQGGFGYTF
>-|TRBV7-8|-|TRBJ1-1
TGTGCCAGCAGCTTAGCAGGGGGTTTTGCTGAAGCTTTCTTT
CASSLAGGFAEAFF
>-|TRBV6-4|-|TRBJ1-2
TGTGCCAGCAGTGACTCTTTTGGGCCAGGGAATGGCTACACCTTC
CASSDSFGPGNGYTF
>-|TRBV10-3|-|TRBJ1-5
TGTGCCATCAGTGATGGACAGAATAATCAGCCCCAGCATTTT
CAISDGQNNQPQHF
>-|TRBV27|TRBD2|TRBJ2-3
TGTGCCAGCAGTTTTGAAGGGGGGTTACTAGCGGGCCAAAGCACAGATACGCAGTATTTT
CASSFEGGLLAGQSTDTQYF
>-|TRBV6-5|TRBD1|TRBJ2-1
TGTGCCAGCGGGGGACAGGGGATCAATGAGCAGTTCTTC
CASGGQGINEQFF
>-|TRBV9|-|TRBJ1-2
TGTGCCAGCAGCGGGCGCAGGGGCGCTTATGGCTACACCTTC
CASSGRRGAYGYTF
>few|TRBV5-1|TRBD1|TRBJ1-3
TGCGCCAGCAGCTTCGGACAGGGATATTTCTCTGGAAACACCATATATTTT
CASSFGQGYFSGNTIYF
>-|TRBV6-4|-|TRBJ2-1
TGTGCCAGCAGTGCGGAGGGGCAGAATGAGCAGTTCTTC
CASSAEGQNEQFF
>-|TRBV18|-|TRBJ1-4
TGTGCCAGCTCACAACAAGAAAAACTGTTTTTT
CASSQQEKLFF
>-|TRBV30|TRBD1|TRBJ1-2
TGTGCCTGGAGCCGTGGAGGGACAGTCTATGGCTACACCTTC
CAWSRGGTVYGYTF
>-|TRBV5-8|-|TRBJ1-4
TGTGCCAGCAGCCCGGGGAGGGGTGCCCGGGAGGGTGAAAAACTGTTTTTT
CASSPGRGAREGEKLFF
>-|TRBV2|TRBD1|TRBJ2-7
TGTGCCAGCAACACGGGACAGAGCTCCTACGAGCAGTACTTC
CASNTGQSSYEQYF
>-|TRBV6-1|-|TRBJ1-1
TGTGCCAGCAGTGTAACACAAGTGAACACTGAAGCTTTCTTT
CASSVTQVNTEAFF
>-|TRBV6-1|-|TRBJ1-1
TGTGCCAGCGGCAGGACGGGGTTTAACACTGAAGCTTTCTTT
CASGRTGFNTEAFF
>-|TRBV5-6|TRBD2|TRBJ2-5
TGTGCCAGCAGCCTTCGGACTAGCCGAGAGACCCAGTACTTC
CASSLRTSRETQYF
>-|TRBV5-6|TRBD1|TRBJ2-1
TGTGCCAGCAGACCGAATTCTTACAGGGGGTTTTATGGGGAGCAGTTCTTC
CASRPNSYRGFYGEQFF
>-|TRBV9|TRBD1|TRBJ1-2
TGTGCCAGCAGCCCACCGGGGACAGGGAACTATGGCTACACCTTC
CASSPPGTGNYGYTF